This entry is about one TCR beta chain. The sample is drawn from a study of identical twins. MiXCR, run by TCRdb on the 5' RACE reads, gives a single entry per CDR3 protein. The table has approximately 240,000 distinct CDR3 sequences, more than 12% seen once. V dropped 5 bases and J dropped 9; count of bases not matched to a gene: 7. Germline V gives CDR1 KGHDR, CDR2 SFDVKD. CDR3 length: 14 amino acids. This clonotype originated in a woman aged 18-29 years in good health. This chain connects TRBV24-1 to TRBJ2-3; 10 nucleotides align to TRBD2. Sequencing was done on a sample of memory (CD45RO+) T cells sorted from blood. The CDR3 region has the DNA TGTGCCACCAGTGCCAGCGGGGGGGCCGCGACGCAGTATTTT. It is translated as CATSASGGAATQYF.